Listed below are T cell receptor beta chains from one sample, sequenced in a study of blood T cell repertoires in COVID-19. The method was immunoSEQ multiplex PCR; TCRdb's version includes in-frame clones alone and lacks a portion of them. The sample lists approximately 140,000 clones; approximately 80% were seen once. Sequencing was performed on peripheral blood. The receptor source for this set is a woman in her forties with active or convalescent COVID-19. Both conserved end residues are part of each CDR3. Each record gives: V gene, clone size, D gene, J gene, CDR3 protein, CDR3 DNA. D genes are given only for firm matches. Clone size is given for some rows only: seen once, a few or many times, or a class if the clone is expanded.

TRBV3-1/TRBV3-2	-	-	TRBJ1-3	CASSPSYSGINTIYF	TGTGCCAGCAGCCCCAGCTACTCCGGGATAAACACCATATATTTT
TRBV7-6	-	TRBD1	TRBJ2-3	CASSLGAGGSGTQYF	TGTGCCAGCAGCTTAGGGGCAGGGGGCTCGGGTACGCAGTATTTT
TRBV6-4	-	-	TRBJ1-1	CASSEQGRATEAFF	TGTGCCAGCAGTGAACAGGGCAGGGCCACTGAAGCTTTCTTT
TRBV28	-	TRBD1	TRBJ1-5	CATWDRSGRRPQHF	TGTGCCACCTGGGACAGGTCGGGGCGGAGGCCCCAGCATTTT
TRBV2	-	-	TRBJ2-5	CACQIQETQYF	TGTGCCTGCCAGATACAAGAGACCCAGTACTTC
TRBV28	-	-	TRBJ2-2	CASSYSSTGELFF	TGTGCCAGCAGTTACTCGTCCACCGGGGAGCTGTTTTTT
TRBV6-4	few	-	TRBJ2-2	CASSDRGNTGELFF	TGTGCCAGCAGTGACAGGGGGAACACCGGGGAGCTGTTTTTT
TRBV28	few	-	TRBJ1-2	CASSATGPVYGYTF	TGTGCCAGCAGTGCGACGGGTCCTGTCTATGGCTACACCTTC
TRBV7-9	-	TRBD1	TRBJ2-7	CASSWTGGSYEQYF	TGTGCCAGCAGTTGGACAGGGGGGTCCTACGAGCAGTACTTC
TRBV9	once	-	TRBJ2-3	CASSPWAGPTADTQYF	TGTGCCAGCAGCCCGTGGGCAGGTCCTACGGCAGATACGCAGTATTTT
TRBV5-1	-	-	TRBJ2-5	CASSPGTQETQYF	TGCGCCAGCAGCCCGGGGACTCAAGAGACCCAGTACTTC
TRBV4-3	once	TRBD2	TRBJ2-5	CAIRSGGIQETQYF	TGCGCCATCCGCTCGGGGGGAATTCAAGAGACCCAGTACTTC
TRBV7-9	-	TRBD1	TRBJ1-1	CASSPGGRYTEAFF	TGTGCCAGCAGCCCAGGGGGCCGCTACACTGAAGCTTTCTTT
TRBV27	-	-	TRBJ1-1	CASSLSRGEVKAFF	TGTGCCAGCAGTTTGTCCCGGGGGGAGGTTAAAGCTTTCTTT
TRBV19	few	-	TRBJ2-3	CASSIDPARRYF	TGTGCCAGTAGTATAGATCCGGCCCGGAGGTATTTT
TRBV7-9	-	-	TRBJ1-1	CASSLAMGQGNHEAFF	TGTGCCAGCAGCTTAGCGATGGGTCAGGGCAACCATGAAGCTTTCTTT
TRBV28	-	-	TRBJ2-7	CASSPRTASRVVQYF	TGTGCCAGCAGTCCTCGGACAGCCTCTAGGGTAGTGCAGTACTTC
TRBV10-1	-	TRBD1	TRBJ1-1	CASSESYRGNTEAFF	TGCGCCAGCAGTGAGTCGTACAGGGGGAACACTGAAGCTTTCTTT
TRBV25-1	-	-	TRBJ1-2	CASPPDRLANYGYTF	TGTGCCAGCCCCCCCGACAGGCTAGCTAACTATGGCTACACCTTC
TRBV9	few	-	TRBJ1-2	CASSGTGIAGYGYTF	TGTGCCAGCAGCGGAACAGGGATAGCGGGCTATGGCTACACCTTC
TRBV6-5	-	-	TRBJ2-1	CASKSNSRLNEQFF	TGTGCCAGCAAATCCAACAGCCGGCTCAATGAGCAGTTCTTC
TRBV7-9	-	TRBD1	TRBJ2-3	CASSRTGPSTDTQYF	TGTGCCAGCAGCCGGACAGGACCTAGCACAGATACGCAGTATTTT
TRBV5-6	-	TRBD1	TRBJ2-7	CASSPGTGLSYEQYF	TGTGCCAGCAGCCCTGGGACAGGGCTCTCCTACGAGCAGTACTTC
TRBV3-1/TRBV3-2	-	TRBD2	TRBJ2-1	CASSQGRTSGSSYNEQFF	TGTGCCAGCAGCCAAGGGAGGACTAGCGGGAGTTCATACAATGAGCAGTTCTTC
TRBV6-5	-	-	TRBJ1-5	CASREGNQPQHF	TGTGCCAGCAGGGAGGGCAATCAGCCCCAGCATTTT
TRBV29-1	-	TRBD1	TRBJ1-2	CSVEHPGGVPYGYTF	TGCAGCGTTGAGCACCCAGGGGGCGTCCCCTATGGCTACACCTTC
TRBV5-1	-	TRBD1	TRBJ2-7	CASSLGGQSYEQYF	TGCGCCAGCAGCTTGGGGGGACAGTCCTACGAGCAGTACTTC
TRBV9	-	-	TRBJ1-3	CASSVGPGTGNTIYF	TGTGCCAGCAGCGTAGGACCAGGGACTGGAAACACCATATATTTT
TRBV29-1	-	-	TRBJ1-1	CSVEVSSWTEAFF	TGCAGCGTTGAAGTCAGTTCTTGGACTGAAGCTTTCTTT
TRBV28	-	TRBD2	TRBJ2-1	CASSLYRGRAGNEQFF	TGTGCCAGCAGTTTATATCGCGGGAGGGCCGGGAATGAGCAGTTCTTC
TRBV12-3/TRBV12-4	-	-	TRBJ2-5	CASRERVGETQYF	TGTGCCAGCAGGGAGAGGGTTGGGGAGACCCAGTACTTC
TRBV27	-	TRBD1	TRBJ1-6	CASSQGQGFYSPLHF	TGTGCCAGCAGCCAGGGACAGGGGTTTTATTCACCCCTCCACTTT
TRBV11-2	-	TRBD1	TRBJ1-2	CASTYLGPGQINYGYTF	TGTGCCAGCACCTACTTAGGCCCGGGACAGATTAACTATGGCTACACCTTC
TRBV10-3	-	-	TRBJ1-1	CAIRKQGGTEAFF	TGTGCCATCAGAAAACAGGGTGGAACTGAAGCTTTCTTT
TRBV3-1/TRBV3-2	-	TRBD1	TRBJ1-5	CASSRGLRQPQHF	TGTGCCAGCAGCAGGGGGCTGCGGCAGCCCCAGCATTTT
TRBV19	-	-	TRBJ2-7	CASSIAGSNYEQYF	TGTGCCAGTAGTATCGCAGGGTCAAACTACGAGCAGTACTTC
TRBV10-1	few	-	TRBJ2-2	CASKGGTGSGELFF	TGCGCCAGCAAAGGGGGAACGGGATCCGGGGAGCTGTTTTTT
TRBV29-1	-	TRBD1	TRBJ1-3	CSVVTGGGNTIYF	TGCAGCGTTGTTACAGGGGGCGGAAACACCATATATTTT
TRBV6-5	once	TRBD1	TRBJ1-5	CASSTAGTGGQPQHF	TGTGCCAGCAGTACCGCCGGGACAGGGGGTCAGCCCCAGCATTTT
TRBV4-3	-	TRBD1	TRBJ1-4	CASSHEGTGNEKLFF	TGCGCCAGCAGCCACGAAGGGACAGGGAATGAAAAACTGTTTTTT
TRBV19	-	TRBD2	TRBJ2-7	CASNPGLADYEQYF	TGTGCCAGTAACCCGGGACTAGCGGACTACGAGCAGTACTTC
TRBV14	-	-	TRBJ1-3	CASSRRRGSGNTIYF	TGTGCCAGCAGCCGCAGACGGGGCTCTGGAAACACCATATATTTT
TRBV30	-	TRBD2	TRBJ2-2	CAWSVGSGGAWPGELFF	TGTGCCTGGAGTGTAGGGAGCGGGGGGGCTTGGCCCGGGGAGCTGTTTTTT
TRBV11-2	-	-	TRBJ1-5	CASSLGFKGSLNQPQHF	TGTGCCAGCAGCTTAGGGTTTAAGGGGTCCCTTAATCAGCCCCAGCATTTT
TRBV2	-	-	TRBJ2-5	CASSDLGGPEETQYF	TGTGCCAGCAGTGATTTGGGAGGACCCGAAGAGACCCAGTACTTC
TRBV7-8	-	TRBD2	TRBJ2-2	CASSPGGTRNTGELFF	TGTGCCAGCAGCCCGGGGGGGACTAGAAACACCGGGGAGCTGTTTTTT
TRBV27	-	-	TRBJ1-2	CASSFSSNYGYTF	TGTGCCAGCAGTTTTAGCTCAAACTATGGCTACACCTTC
TRBV3-1/TRBV3-2	-	-	TRBJ2-7	CASSQEWDGGGAMVEQHF	TGTGCCAGCAGCCAAGAATGGGATGGGGGGGGCGCGATGGTTGAGCAGCACTTC
TRBV11-2	-	TRBD1	TRBJ1-6	CASSLGPWGQKNNSPLHF	TGTGCCAGCAGCTTAGGGCCCTGGGGACAGAAGAATAATTCACCCCTCCACTTT